This paragraph covers one T cell receptor beta chain sequence. What this receptor recognizes is not known. The sample holds no much larger clone one base away, and base qualities are not on file. In the germline V gene, CDR1 corresponds to SGHRS and CDR2 to YFSETQ. The CDR3 runs 15 amino acids, cysteine and phenylalanine included. Just the 45-base CDR3 DNA is kept, in frame starting at base 1. From V the trimming removes 0 bases and from J it removes 5 bases, while the gene matches leave 4 bases of the junction unaccounted for. These data originate in a study of T cell changes during pregnancy in multiple sclerosis (dated by TCRdb to 2018 to 2020). Regarding the study in general: The study examined how the T cell repertoire changed over the course of pregnancy in women with multiple sclerosis.

The library was generated by the immunoSEQ multiplex PCR assay. TCRdb re-hosts the immuneACCESS table, in-frame sequences only. Its copies lack some clones; in the studies checked, an unresolved V gene accounts for under half of them, and the cause for the rest is not known. Present in this sample are tens of thousands of clones, more than 75% of which were seen just once. The ten largest clones represent roughly 0.7% of the sample. The chain couples TRBV5-1 to TRBJ2-3; the central 9 bases match TRBD2. Material: CD4+ T cells from peripheral blood mononuclear cells, obtained in the first trimester of pregnancy. This TCR derives from a female donor in good health, enrolled as a control in a pregnancy study. The DNA reads as follows: TGCGCCAGCAGCTTGGGGCGGGGGGGCCAAGATACGCAGTATTTT. It translates as CASSLGRGGQDTQYF. Reference TRBV5-1 and TRBJ2-3 proteins supply the regions before and after the CDR3; the full variable domain is: KAGVTQTPRYLIKTRGQQVTLSCSPISGHRSVSWYQQTPGQGLQFLFEYFSETQRNKGNFPGRFSGRQFSNSRSEMNVSTLELGDSALYLCASSLGRGGQDTQYFGPGTRLTVL.